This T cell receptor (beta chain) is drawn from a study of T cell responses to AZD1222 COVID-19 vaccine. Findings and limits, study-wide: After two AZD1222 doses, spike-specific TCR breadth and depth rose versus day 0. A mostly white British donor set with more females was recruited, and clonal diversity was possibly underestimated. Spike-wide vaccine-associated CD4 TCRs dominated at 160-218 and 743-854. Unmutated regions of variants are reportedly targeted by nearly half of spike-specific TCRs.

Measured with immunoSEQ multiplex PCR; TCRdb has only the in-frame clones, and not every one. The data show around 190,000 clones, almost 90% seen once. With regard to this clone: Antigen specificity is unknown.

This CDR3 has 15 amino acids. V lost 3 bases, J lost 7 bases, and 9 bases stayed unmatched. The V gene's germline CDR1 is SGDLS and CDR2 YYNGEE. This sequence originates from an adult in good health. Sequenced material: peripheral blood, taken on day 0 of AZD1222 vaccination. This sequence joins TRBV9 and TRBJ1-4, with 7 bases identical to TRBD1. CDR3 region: CASSARGQSSEKLFF. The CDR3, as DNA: TGTGCCAGCAGCGCCCGGGGACAGTCGTCTGAAAAACTGTTTTTT.